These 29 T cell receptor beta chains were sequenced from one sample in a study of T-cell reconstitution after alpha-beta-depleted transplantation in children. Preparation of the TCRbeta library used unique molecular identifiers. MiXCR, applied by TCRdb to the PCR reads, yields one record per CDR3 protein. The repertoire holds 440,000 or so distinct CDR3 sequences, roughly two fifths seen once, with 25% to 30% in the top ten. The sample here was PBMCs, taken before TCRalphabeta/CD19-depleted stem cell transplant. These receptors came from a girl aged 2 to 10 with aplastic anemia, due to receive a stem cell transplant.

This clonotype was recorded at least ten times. CDR3 in amino acids: CASGPGMGYNEQFF. CDR3 coding DNA: TGCGCCAGCGGGCCCGGGATGGGGTACAATGAGCAGTTCTTC. The gene calls are TRBV4-1 and TRBJ2-1, with a possible D match to TRBD2 (5 bases). Germline V lookup: CDR1 MGHRA, CDR2 YSYEKL. This CDR3 is 14 amino acids long. The V gene lost 8 bases and the J gene lost 4 bases, with 15 bases spanning the gap.

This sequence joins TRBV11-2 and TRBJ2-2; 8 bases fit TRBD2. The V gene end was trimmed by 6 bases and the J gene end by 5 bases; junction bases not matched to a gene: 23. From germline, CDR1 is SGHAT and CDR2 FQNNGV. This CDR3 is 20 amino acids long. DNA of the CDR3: TGTGCCAGCAGGCCAAATTTTTACGTTAGGGGTAGCGGGGCTACCGGGGAGCTGTTTTTT. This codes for CASRPNFYVRGSGATGELFF.

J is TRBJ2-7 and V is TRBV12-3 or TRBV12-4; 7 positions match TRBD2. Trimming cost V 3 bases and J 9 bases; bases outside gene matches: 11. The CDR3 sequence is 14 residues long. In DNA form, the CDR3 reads TGTGCCAGCAGTTTCCCCAGCGGGAAACAGGTGCAGTACTTC. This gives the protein CASSFPSGKQVQYF.

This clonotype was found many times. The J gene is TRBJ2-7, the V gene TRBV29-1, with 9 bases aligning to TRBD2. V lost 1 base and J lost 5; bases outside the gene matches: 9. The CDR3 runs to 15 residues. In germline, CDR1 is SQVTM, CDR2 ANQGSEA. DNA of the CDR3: TGCAGCGTTGAAGGGGGTAGCGGGAGAAGCGACGAGCAGTACTTC. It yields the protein CSVEGGSGRSDEQYF.

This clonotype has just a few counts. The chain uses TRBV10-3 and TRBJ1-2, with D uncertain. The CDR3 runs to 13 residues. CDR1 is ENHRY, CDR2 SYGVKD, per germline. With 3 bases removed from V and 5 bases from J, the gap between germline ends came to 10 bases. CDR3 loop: CAISDGSYYGYTF. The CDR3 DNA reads TGTGCCATCAGTGACGGGAGCTATTATGGCTACACCTTC.

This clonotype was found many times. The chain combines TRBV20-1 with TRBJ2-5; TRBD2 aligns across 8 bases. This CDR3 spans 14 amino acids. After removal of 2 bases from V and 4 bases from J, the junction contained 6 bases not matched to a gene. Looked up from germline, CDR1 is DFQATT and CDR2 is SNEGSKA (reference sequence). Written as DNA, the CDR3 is TGCAGTGCTAGATCCCGGGAGGGCCTAGAGACCCAGTACTTC. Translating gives CSARSREGLETQYF.

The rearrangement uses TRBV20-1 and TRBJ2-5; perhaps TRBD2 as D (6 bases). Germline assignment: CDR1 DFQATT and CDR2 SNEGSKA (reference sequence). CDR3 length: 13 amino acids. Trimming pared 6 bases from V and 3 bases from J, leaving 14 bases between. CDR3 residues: CSALGGWEETQYF. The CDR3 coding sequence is TGCAGTGCCCTTGGAGGGTGGGAAGAGACCCAGTACTTC.

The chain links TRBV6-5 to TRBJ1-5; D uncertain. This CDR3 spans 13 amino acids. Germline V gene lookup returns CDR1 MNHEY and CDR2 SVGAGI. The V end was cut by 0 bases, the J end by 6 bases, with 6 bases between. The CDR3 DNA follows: TGTGCCAGCAGTTACTCGCAATTTCAGCCCCAGCATTTT. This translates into CASSYSQFQPQHF.

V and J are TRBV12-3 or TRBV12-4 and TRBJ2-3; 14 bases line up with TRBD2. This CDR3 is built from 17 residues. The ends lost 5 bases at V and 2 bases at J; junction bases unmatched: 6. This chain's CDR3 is CASSPGLAGEPTDTQYF. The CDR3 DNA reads TGTGCCAGCAGTCCGGGACTAGCGGGAGAGCCCACAGATACGCAGTATTTT.

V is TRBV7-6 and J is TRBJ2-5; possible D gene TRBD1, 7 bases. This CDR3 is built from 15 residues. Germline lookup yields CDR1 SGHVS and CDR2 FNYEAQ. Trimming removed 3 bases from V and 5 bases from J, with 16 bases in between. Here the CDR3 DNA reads TGTGCCAGCAGCTTCATCAGGGGGGACGGGGAGACCCAGTACTTC. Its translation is CASSFIRGDGETQYF.

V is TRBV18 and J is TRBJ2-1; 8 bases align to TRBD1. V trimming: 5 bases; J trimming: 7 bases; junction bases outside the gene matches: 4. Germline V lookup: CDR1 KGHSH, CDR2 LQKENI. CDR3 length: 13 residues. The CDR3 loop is CASSDQGANEQFF. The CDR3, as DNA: TGTGCCAGCTCAGATCAGGGGGCAAATGAGCAGTTCTTC.

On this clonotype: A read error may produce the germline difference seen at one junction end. In nucleotides, the CDR3 is TGCAGCGTTGGGATACAGGAGAACATTCGGTACTTC. Protein product: CSVGIQENIRYF. The chain employs TRBV29-1 and TRBJ2-4, with D possibly being TRBD1 (5 bases). The CDR3 is 12 residues long. Germline CDR1 is SQVTM and CDR2 is ANQGSEA.

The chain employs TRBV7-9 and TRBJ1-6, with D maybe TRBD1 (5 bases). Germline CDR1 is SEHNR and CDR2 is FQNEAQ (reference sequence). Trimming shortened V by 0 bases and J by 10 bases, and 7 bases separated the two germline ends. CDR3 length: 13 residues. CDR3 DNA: TGTGCCAGCAGCTTAGCGAGGGGATCACCCCTCCACTTT. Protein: CASSLARGSPLHF.

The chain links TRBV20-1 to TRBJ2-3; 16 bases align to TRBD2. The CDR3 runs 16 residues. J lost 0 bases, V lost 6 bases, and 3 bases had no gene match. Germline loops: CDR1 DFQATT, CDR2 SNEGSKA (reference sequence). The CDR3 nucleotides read TGCAGTGCCGGGACTAGCGGGAGGGCCAGCACAGATACGCAGTATTTT. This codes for CSAGTSGRASTDTQYF.

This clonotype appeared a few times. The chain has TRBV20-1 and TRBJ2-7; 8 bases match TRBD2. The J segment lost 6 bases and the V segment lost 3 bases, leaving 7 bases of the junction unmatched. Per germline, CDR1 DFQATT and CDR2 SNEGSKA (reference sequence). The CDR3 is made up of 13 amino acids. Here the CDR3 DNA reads TGCAGTGCTAGCGACAGCGGGAGAGGCGAGCAGTACTTC. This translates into CSASDSGRGEQYF.

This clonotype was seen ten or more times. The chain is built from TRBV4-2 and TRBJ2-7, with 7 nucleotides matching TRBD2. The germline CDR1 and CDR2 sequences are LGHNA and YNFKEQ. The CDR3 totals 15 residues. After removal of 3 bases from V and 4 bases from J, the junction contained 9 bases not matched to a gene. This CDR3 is CASSHGVTSSYEQYF. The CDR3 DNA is TGTGCCAGCAGCCACGGGGTGACTAGCAGTTACGAGCAGTACTTC.

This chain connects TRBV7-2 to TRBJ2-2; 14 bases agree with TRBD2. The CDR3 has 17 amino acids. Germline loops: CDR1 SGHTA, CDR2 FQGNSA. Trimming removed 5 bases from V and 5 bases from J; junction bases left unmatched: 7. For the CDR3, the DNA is TGTGCCAGCAGCCCGACTAGCGGGGGGGCGAGGACCGGGGAGCTGTTTTTT. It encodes CASSPTSGGARTGELFF.

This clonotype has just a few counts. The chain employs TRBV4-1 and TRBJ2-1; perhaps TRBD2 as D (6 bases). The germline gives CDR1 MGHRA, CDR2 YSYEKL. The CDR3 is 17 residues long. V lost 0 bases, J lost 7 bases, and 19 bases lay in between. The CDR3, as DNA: TGCGCCAGCAGCCAAGAACTCACGACGGGAGCTTTAAATGAGCAGTTCTTC. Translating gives CASSQELTTGALNEQFF.

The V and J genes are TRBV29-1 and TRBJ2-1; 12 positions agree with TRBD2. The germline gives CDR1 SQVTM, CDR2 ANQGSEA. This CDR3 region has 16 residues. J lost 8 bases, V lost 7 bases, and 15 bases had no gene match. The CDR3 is CSAALLETSGSDEQFF. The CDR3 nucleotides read TGCAGCGCTGCGTTATTGGAGACTAGCGGGAGCGATGAGCAGTTCTTC.

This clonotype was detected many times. The chain's CDR3 is CSAVGLAGVGRSFSTDTQYF. The CDR3 DNA reads TGCAGTGCGGTCGGACTAGCGGGAGTGGGACGGAGTTTTAGCACAGATACGCAGTATTTT. The rearrangement links TRBV20-1 to TRBJ2-3; 13 bases fit TRBD2. V was pared by 6 bases and J by 0 bases, with 18 bases of the junction left unmatched. Germline CDR1 reads DFQATT; CDR2 reads SNEGSKA (reference sequence). The CDR3 sequence is 20 residues long.

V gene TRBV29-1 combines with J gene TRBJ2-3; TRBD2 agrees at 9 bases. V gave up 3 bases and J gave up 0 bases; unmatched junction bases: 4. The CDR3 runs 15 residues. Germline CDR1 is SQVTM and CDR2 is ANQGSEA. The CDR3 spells CSVERRGGSTDTQYF. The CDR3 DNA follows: TGCAGCGTTGAGCGGCGGGGGGGTAGCACAGATACGCAGTATTTT.

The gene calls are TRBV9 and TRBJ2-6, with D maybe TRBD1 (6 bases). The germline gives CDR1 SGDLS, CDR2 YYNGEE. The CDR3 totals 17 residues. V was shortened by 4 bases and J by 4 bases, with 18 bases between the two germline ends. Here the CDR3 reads CASSLTSQGGGANVLTF. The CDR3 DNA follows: TGTGCCAGCAGCTTAACCTCACAGGGCGGAGGGGCCAACGTCCTGACTTTC.

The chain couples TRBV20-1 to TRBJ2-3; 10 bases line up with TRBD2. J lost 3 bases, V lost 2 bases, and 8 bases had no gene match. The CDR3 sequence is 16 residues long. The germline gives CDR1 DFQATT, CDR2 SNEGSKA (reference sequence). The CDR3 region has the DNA TGCAGTGCTAGAATAGCGGGAGGTCCTAGGACAGATACGCAGTATTTT. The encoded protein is CSARIAGGPRTDTQYF.

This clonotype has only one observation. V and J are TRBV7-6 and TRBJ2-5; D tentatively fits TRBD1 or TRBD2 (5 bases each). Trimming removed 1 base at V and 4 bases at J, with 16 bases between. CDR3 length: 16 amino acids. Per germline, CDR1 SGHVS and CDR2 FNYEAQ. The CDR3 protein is CASSLGGATWRETQYF. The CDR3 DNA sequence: TGTGCCAGCAGCTTAGGAGGGGCGACCTGGAGAGAGACCCAGTACTTC.

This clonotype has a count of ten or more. CDR3 in DNA: TGTGCCAGCAGTTACTCACCCCCGGGGGAAAATGGCTACACCTTC. Translating gives CASSYSPPGENGYTF. This sequence joins TRBV6-5 and TRBJ1-2, with a weak D call TRBD1 (5 bases). This CDR3 comprises 15 residues. V was trimmed by 0 bases and J by 6 bases, leaving 14 bases between them. CDR1 and CDR2 (germline): MNHEY, SVGAGI.

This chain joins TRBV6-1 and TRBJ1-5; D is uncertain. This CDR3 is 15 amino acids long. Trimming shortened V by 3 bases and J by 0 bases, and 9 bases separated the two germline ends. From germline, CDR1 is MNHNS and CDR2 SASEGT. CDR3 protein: CASSDGLYSNQPQHF. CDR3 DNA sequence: TGTGCCAGCAGTGACGGACTGTATAGCAATCAGCCCCAGCATTTT.

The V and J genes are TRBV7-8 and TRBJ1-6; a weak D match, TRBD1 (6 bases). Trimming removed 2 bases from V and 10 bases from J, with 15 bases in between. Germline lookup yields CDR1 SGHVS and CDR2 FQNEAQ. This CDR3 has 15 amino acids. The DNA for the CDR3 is TGTGCCAGCAGCTTAACGGCAGGGGCGGTCTCACCCCTCCACTTT. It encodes CASSLTAGAVSPLHF.

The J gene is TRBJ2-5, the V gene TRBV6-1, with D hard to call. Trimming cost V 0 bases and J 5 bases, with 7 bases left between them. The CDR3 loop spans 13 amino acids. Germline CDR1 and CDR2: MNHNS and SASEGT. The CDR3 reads CASSEALGETQYF. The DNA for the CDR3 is TGTGCCAGCAGTGAAGCGCTCGGCGAGACCCAGTACTTC.

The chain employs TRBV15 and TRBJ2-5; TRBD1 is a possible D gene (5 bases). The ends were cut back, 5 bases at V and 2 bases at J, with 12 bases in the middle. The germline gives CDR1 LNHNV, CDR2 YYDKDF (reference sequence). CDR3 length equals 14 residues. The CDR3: CATSRSGQQETQYF. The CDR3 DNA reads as TGTGCCACCAGCCGGTCAGGGCAGCAAGAGACCCAGTACTTC.